The 15 T cell receptor beta chains presented below share a single source sample, sequenced in a study of tumor and adjacent non-tumor tissue in lung cancer. Three rounds of nested PCR, following a modified ARM-PCR protocol, produced the TCRbeta library. TCRdb independently ran MiXCR on the multiplex PCR reads; one entry per CDR3 protein. The sample lists 70,000 to 80,000 distinct CDR3 sequences, approximately 72% occurring once. RNA was extracted from bulk tissue without any cell sorting. Sequenced sample: lung tumor tissue. The source is a middle-aged woman with non-small cell lung cancer.

Concerning this clonotype: One end of the junction is discordant with germline, which a read error may explain. This chain uses TRBV14 with TRBJ1-6; no reliable D call. CDR3 length equals 14 residues. CDR1 SGHDN and CDR2 FVKESK come from the germline V gene. The CDR3 reads CASSQDWSRAPLYF. The CDR3 nucleotides read TGTGCCAGCAGCCAAGATTGGTCCCGGGCCCCCCTCTACTTT.

Details on this clonotype: The junction departs from germline at one end; a sequencing error may be responsible. The chain is built from TRBV6-6 and TRBJ1-5; 9 nucleotides align to TRBD1. There are 17 residues in the CDR3. In germline, CDR1 is MNHNY, CDR2 SVGAGI (reference sequence). The CDR3 DNA follows: TGTACCAGCAGTTCCACCCCCGGCGGACAGGGGAATCAGGCCCAGCATTTT. This encodes CTSSSTPGGQGNQAQHF.

A word on this clonotype: An end of the junction does not agree with germline; a read error may underlie this. This chain uses TRBV11-2 with TRBJ1-2; 7 bases match TRBD1. CDR1 is SGHAT and CDR2 is FQNNGV in the germline V gene. The length of the CDR3 is 16 residues. The CDR3 spells CASNPTDRRRITGYTF. CDR3 bases: TGCGCCAGCAACCCGACGGACAGGAGGCGGATAACTGGCTACACCTTC.

This clonotype appeared once. V and J are TRBV29-1 and TRBJ2-1; TRBD2 might be the D (7 bases). Judging by the DNA end, TRBJ2-7 fits better; the J call may be wrong. CDR1 is SQVTM, CDR2 ANQGSEA, per germline. The CDR3 covers 15 residues. The CDR3 loop reads CSIQGAGTSYNEQYF. The CDR3 bases are TGCAGCATACAGGGAGCGGGAACCTCCTACAATGAGCAGTACTTC.

Of note for this clonotype: Since the CDR3 does not end with the conserved phenylalanine or tryptophan, this likely comes from a read error. The chain is built from TRBV6-5 and TRBJ2-1; tentative D call: TRBD2 (6 bases). The V and J ends lost 6 bases and 9 bases respectively, with 18 bases between them. CDR1 and CDR2 from the germline V gene are MNHEY and SVGAGI. CDR3 length equals 14 residues. CDR3 in DNA: TGTGCCAGCAGACCTATCGGGAGCGGAGGTGAGCAGTTCATC. Amino acid sequence: CASRPIGSGGEQFI.

In this sample, this clonotype turned up many times. This chain joins TRBV6-6 and TRBJ2-1, with 9 bases fitting TRBD2. Germline CDR1 reads MNHNY; CDR2 reads SVGAGI (reference sequence). The CDR3 has 18 amino acids. V was clipped by 0 bases and J by 7 bases; unmatched bases: 13. The CDR3 here is CASSYSSGGGAFRNEQFF. As DNA, the CDR3 is TGTGCCAGCAGTTACTCAAGCGGCGGGGGGGCCTTTCGGAATGAGCAGTTCTTC.

For this clonotype: The CDR3 ends on some other residue instead of the conserved phenylalanine or tryptophan, so this is likely a read error. No DNA is shown, since the ends of the CDR3 on it are uncertain; the CDR3 is the one TCRdb lists. The V call is TRBV11-3, the J call TRBJ2-3; TRBD2 reflects the table's D call only, with no check against the DNA. Germline V CDR1 and CDR2: SGHNT, YENEEA. The CDR3 is 17 residues long, counting both termini. CDR3 region: CASSLEGVLAPTDTQYY.

A remark on this clonotype: The missing conserved phenylalanine or tryptophan at the end of this CDR3 makes a read error likely. It is unclear where the CDR3 begins or ends on the DNA, so no DNA is shown, and the CDR3 is as TCRdb lists it. The chain combines TRBV10-1 with TRBJ1-1; TRBD1 is the table's D call and was not checked against the DNA. CDR1 is WNHNN and CDR2 is SYGVQD in the germline V gene (reference sequence). The CDR3 comprises 15 residues, both ends counted. The chain's CDR3 is CASSEDVTGGTEVFS.

The sample holds a few counts of this clonotype. The rearrangement joins TRBV11-3 to TRBJ2-1; perhaps TRBD2 as D (6 bases). The CDR3 length is 12 residues. V was pared by 3 bases and J by 13 bases, with 13 bases between. CDR1 is SGHNT, CDR2 YENEEA, per germline. CDR3: CASSLGLWEQFF. The CDR3 nucleotides are TGTGCCAGCAGCTTGGGACTGTGGGAACAGTTCTTC.

To note about this clonotype: It is likely a read error, because the conserved phenylalanine at the end of the CDR3 is missing. The genes are TRBV11-3 and TRBJ2-5, with a tentative D call TRBD2 (6 bases). CDR3 size: 13 residues. The germline V gene encodes CDR1 SGHNT and CDR2 YENEEA. The CDR3: CASRRGTQEIQYC. The CDR3 DNA reads as TGTGCCAGCCGTCGGGGGACCCAAGAGATCCAGTACTGC.

The chain recombines TRBV12-3 or TRBV12-4 with TRBJ2-3; no reliable D call. CDR3 length: 15 residues. The CDR3 loop is CTTLIPTEGPDAQYF. The CDR3 DNA follows: TGTACCACCTTAATTCCGACCGAAGGCCCGGACGCGCAGTATTTT.

Worth noting for this clonotype: One end of the junction is discordant with germline, which a read error may explain. The chain has TRBV12-3 or TRBV12-4 and TRBJ1-2; D is perhaps TRBD1 (5 bases). CDR3 length equals 15 residues. The CDR3 is CVSSGTGFHGYGYTF. CDR3 bases: TGTGTCAGCAGTGGTACAGGATTCCACGGATATGGCTACACCTTC.

The rearrangement uses TRBV27 and TRBJ1-6; 8 bases are a match to TRBD1. This CDR3 is built from 15 residues. Trimming took 6 bases from V and 5 from J; bases not matched to a gene: 6. Germline loops: CDR1 MNHEY, CDR2 SMNVEV (reference sequence). CDR3 amino acids: CASSIGQGHNSPLHF. DNA for the CDR3: TGTGCCAGCAGCATTGGACAGGGCCATAATTCACCCCTCCACTTT.

Notes on this clonotype: A much larger clone differs by one base, so this may be a read error. The rearrangement uses TRBV28 and TRBJ1-5; the match to TRBD1 covers 8 bases. Germline lookup yields CDR1 MDHEN and CDR2 SYDVKM. This CDR3 has 14 residues. This chain's CDR3 is CASALTGATQPRHF. The CDR3, as DNA: TGTGCCAGCGCCCTGACAGGGGCCACTCAGCCCCGGCATTTT.

Details on this clonotype: An end of the junction differs from the germline gene, which may be a read error. This chain joins TRBV6-5 and TRBJ2-3; no clear D. There are 12 residues in the CDR3. Germline V gives CDR1 MNHEY, CDR2 SVGAGI. The CDR3 DNA reads TGTGCCAGCAGTTACTCTGCAGATACACAGTGTTTT. It specifies CASSYSADTQCF.